Listed below are T cell receptor beta chains from one sample, sequenced in a study of T cells in tumors after PD-1 blockade. Clones were sequenced by immunoSEQ multiplex PCR, and TCRdb holds only the in-frame ones, with some missing. The sample consists of nearly 25,000 clones, 70% to 85% of them appearing once. This material consisted of PBMCs, taken after anti-PD-1 treatment. The source is a human donor with basal cell carcinoma. Each CDR3 is given with its conserved first and last residue. Fields, in order: clone size, V gene, J gene, D gene, CDR3 DNA, CDR3 protein. D genes are given only for firm matches. Clone sizes are given selectively: once, few, many, or a class where the clone is expanded.

abundance: -
v_gene: TRBV5-1
j_gene: TRBJ1-1
d_gene: -
CDR3nt: TGCGCCAGCAGCTGGGACGGACGGATGAACACTGAAGCTTTCTTT
CDR3aa: CASSWDGRMNTEAFF

abundance: few
v_gene: TRBV10-3
j_gene: TRBJ2-2
d_gene: TRBD2
CDR3nt: TGTGCCATCACCGACACTAGCGGGGGGACCACCGGGGAGCTGTTTTTT
CDR3aa: CAITDTSGGTTGELFF

abundance: once
v_gene: TRBV27
j_gene: TRBJ2-1
d_gene: -
CDR3nt: TGTGCCAGCAGTTTAAGGGCAGGAAAAAACAATGAGCAGTTCTTC
CDR3aa: CASSLRAGKNNEQFF

abundance: -
v_gene: TRBV2
j_gene: TRBJ2-1
d_gene: -
CDR3nt: TGTGCCAGCAGCAGATACGGGACTCGCTCCTACAATGAGCAGTTCTTC
CDR3aa: CASSRYGTRSYNEQFF

abundance: -
v_gene: TRBV9
j_gene: TRBJ1-1
d_gene: -
CDR3nt: TGTGCCAGCAGCGTAGAGGGCGGATTCATGAACACTGAAGCTTTCTTT
CDR3aa: CASSVEGGFMNTEAFF

abundance: -
v_gene: TRBV9
j_gene: TRBJ2-2
d_gene: -
CDR3nt: TGTGCCAGCAGCGTACAGGGGAACACCGGGGAGCTGTTTTTT
CDR3aa: CASSVQGNTGELFF

abundance: -
v_gene: TRBV6-1
j_gene: TRBJ1-1
d_gene: -
CDR3nt: TGTGCCAGCAGGGAAGGGCACAGTTTCAACACTGAAGCTTTCTTT
CDR3aa: CASREGHSFNTEAFF

abundance: -
v_gene: TRBV9
j_gene: TRBJ2-1
d_gene: -
CDR3nt: TGTGCCAGCAGCGTAGAGGCGGAGGTGTACAATGAGCAGTTCTTC
CDR3aa: CASSVEAEVYNEQFF

abundance: -
v_gene: TRBV6-1
j_gene: TRBJ1-5
d_gene: TRBD1
CDR3nt: TGTGCCAGCAGTGAGGGGACAGCAAATCAGCCCCAGCATTTT
CDR3aa: CASSEGTANQPQHF

abundance: few
v_gene: TRBV5-1
j_gene: TRBJ1-2
d_gene: -
CDR3nt: TGCGCCAGCAGCTCGGTGAACGGGGTCCACTATGGCTACACCTTC
CDR3aa: CASSSVNGVHYGYTF

abundance: few
v_gene: TRBV5-1
j_gene: TRBJ1-2
d_gene: -
CDR3nt: TGCGCCAGCAGCTTGGTTTTGGGTAGGGGCTATGGCTACACCTTC
CDR3aa: CASSLVLGRGYGYTF

abundance: -
v_gene: TRBV7-9
j_gene: TRBJ2-1
d_gene: TRBD2
CDR3nt: TGTGCCAGCTGGCCTAGCGGGGGGAAGTACAATGAGCAGTTCTTC
CDR3aa: CASWPSGGKYNEQFF

abundance: -
v_gene: TRBV14
j_gene: TRBJ2-3
d_gene: -
CDR3nt: TGTGCCAGCAGCCGACGCCTTTTCGGAGATACGCAGTATTTT
CDR3aa: CASSRRLFGDTQYF

abundance: -
v_gene: TRBV30
j_gene: TRBJ1-6
d_gene: -
CDR3nt: TGTGCCTGGACCCACCTGGAGCGAAATTCACCCCTCCACTTT
CDR3aa: CAWTHLERNSPLHF

abundance: -
v_gene: TRBV2
j_gene: TRBJ1-5
d_gene: -
CDR3nt: TGTGCCAGCAGTCCAGATAGCAATCAGCCCCAGCATTTT
CDR3aa: CASSPDSNQPQHF